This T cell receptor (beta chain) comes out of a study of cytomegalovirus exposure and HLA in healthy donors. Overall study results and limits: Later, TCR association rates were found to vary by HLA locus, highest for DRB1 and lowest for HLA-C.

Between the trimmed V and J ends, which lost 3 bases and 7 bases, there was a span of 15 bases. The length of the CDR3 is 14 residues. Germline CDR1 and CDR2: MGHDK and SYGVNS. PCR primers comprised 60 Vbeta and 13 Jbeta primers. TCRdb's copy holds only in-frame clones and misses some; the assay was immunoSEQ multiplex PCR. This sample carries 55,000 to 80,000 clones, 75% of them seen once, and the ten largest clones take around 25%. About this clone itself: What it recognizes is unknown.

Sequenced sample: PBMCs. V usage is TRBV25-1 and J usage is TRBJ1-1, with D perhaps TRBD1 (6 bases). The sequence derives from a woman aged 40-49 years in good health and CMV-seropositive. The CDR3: CASSDFGTLDEAFF. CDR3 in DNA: TGTGCCAGCAGTGATTTCGGGACACTTGATGAAGCTTTCTTT.